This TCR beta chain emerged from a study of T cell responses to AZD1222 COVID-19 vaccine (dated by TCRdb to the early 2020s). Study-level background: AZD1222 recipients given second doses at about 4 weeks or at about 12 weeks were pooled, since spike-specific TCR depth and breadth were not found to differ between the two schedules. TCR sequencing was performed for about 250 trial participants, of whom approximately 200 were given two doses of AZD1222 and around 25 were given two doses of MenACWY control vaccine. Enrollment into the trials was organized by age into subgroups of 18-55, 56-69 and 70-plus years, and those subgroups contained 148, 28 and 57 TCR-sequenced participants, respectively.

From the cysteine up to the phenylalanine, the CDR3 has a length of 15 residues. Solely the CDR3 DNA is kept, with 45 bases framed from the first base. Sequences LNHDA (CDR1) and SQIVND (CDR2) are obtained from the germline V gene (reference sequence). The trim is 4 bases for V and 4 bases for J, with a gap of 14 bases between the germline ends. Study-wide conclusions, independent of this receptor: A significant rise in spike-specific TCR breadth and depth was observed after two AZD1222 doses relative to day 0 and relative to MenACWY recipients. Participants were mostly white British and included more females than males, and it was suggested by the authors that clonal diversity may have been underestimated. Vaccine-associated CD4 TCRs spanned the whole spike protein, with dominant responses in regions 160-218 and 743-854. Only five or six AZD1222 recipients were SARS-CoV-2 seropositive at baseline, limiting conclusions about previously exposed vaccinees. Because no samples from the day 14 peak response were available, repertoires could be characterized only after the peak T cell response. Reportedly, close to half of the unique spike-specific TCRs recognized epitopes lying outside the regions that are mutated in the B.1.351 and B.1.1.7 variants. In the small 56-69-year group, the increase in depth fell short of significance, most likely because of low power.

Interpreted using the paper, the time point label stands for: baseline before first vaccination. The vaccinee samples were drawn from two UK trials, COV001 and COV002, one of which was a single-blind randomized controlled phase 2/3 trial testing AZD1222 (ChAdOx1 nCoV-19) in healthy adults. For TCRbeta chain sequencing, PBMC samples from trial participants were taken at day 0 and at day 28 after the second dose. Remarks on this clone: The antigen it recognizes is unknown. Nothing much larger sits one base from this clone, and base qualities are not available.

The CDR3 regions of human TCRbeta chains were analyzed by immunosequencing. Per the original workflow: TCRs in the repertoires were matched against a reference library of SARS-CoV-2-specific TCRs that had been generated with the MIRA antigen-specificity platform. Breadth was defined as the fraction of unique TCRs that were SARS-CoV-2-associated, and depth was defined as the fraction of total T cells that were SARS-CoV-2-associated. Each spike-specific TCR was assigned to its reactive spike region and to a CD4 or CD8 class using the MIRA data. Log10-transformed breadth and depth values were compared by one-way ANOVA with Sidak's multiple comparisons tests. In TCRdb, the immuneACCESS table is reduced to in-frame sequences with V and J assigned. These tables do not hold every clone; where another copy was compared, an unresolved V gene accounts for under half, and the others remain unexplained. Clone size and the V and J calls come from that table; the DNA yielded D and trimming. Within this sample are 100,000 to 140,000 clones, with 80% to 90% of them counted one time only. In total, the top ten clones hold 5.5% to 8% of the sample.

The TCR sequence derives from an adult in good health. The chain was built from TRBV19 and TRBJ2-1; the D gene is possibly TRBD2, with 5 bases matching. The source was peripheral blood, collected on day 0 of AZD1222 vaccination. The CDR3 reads CASSREQRPYNEQFF. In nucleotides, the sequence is TGTGCCAGTAGTAGGGAGCAAAGACCATACAATGAGCAGTTCTTC.